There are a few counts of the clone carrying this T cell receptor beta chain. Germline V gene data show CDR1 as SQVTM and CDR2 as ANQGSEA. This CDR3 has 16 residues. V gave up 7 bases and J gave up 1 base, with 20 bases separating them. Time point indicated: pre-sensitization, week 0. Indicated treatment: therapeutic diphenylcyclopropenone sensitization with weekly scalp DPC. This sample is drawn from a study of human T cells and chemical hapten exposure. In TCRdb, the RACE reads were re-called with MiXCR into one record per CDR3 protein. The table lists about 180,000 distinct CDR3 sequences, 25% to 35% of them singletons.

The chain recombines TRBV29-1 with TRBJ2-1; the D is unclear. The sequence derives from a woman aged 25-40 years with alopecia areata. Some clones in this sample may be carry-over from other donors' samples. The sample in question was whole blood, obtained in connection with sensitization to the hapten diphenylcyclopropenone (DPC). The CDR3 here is CSAAWVATTSYNEQFF. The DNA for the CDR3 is TGCAGCGCCGCCTGGGTAGCCACCACTTCCTACAATGAGCAGTTCTTC.